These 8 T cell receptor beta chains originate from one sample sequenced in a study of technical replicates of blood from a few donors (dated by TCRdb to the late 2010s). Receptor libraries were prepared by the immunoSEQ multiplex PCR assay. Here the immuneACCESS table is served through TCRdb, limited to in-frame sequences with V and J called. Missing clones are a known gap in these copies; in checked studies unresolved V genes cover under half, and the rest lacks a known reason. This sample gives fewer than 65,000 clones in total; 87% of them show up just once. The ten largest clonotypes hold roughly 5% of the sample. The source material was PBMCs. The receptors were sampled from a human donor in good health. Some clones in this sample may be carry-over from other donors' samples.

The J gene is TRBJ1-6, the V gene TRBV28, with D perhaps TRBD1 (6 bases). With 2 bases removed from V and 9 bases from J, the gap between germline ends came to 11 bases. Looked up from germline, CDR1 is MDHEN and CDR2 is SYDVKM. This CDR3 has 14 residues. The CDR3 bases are TGTGCCAGCAGTTTACCAGGGGAAGGTTCACCCCTCCACTTT. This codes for CASSLPGEGSPLHF.

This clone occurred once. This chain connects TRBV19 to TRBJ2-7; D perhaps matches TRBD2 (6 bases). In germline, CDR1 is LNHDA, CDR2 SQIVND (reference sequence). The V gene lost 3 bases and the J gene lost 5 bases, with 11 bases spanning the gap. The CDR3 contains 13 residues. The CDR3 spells CASSIEGLNEQYF. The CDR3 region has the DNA TGTGCCAGTAGTATCGAGGGACTCAACGAGCAGTACTTC.

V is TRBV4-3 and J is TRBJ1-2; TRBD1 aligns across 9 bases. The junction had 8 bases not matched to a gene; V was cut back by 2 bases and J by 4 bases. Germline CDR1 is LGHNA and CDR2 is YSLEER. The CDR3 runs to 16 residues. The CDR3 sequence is CASSQTTGGVGYGYTF. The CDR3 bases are TGCGCCAGCAGCCAAACCACAGGGGGCGTTGGCTATGGCTACACCTTC.

The CDR3 spells CASSEAGANYGYTF. CDR3 bases: TGTGCCAGCAGTGAAGCGGGGGCAAACTATGGCTACACCTTC. The rearrangement uses TRBV2 and TRBJ1-2; D possibly corresponds to TRBD1 (6 bases). V was clipped by 0 bases and J by 2 bases, with 7 bases between them. The CDR3 has 14 residues. Germline assignment: CDR1 SNHLY and CDR2 FYNNEI.

The CDR3 here is CTASGSTDTQYF. As DNA, the CDR3 is TGCACCGCGAGCGGAAGCACAGATACGCAGTATTTT. J is TRBJ2-3 and V is TRBV1; the table's D call of TRBD2 was not tested on the DNA. TRBV1 is flagged as a pseudogene. The CDR3 consists of 12 residues.

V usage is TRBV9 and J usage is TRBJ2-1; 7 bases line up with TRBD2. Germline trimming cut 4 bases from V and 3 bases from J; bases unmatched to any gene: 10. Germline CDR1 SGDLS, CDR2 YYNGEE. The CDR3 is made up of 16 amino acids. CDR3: CASSPSGAGDYNEQFF. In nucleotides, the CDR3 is TGTGCCAGCAGCCCCTCCGGGGCGGGGGACTACAATGAGCAGTTCTTC.

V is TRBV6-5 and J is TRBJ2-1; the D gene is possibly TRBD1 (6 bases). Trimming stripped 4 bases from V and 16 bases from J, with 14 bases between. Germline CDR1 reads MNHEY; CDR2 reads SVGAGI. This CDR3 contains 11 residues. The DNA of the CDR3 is TGTGCCAGCAGTTCGTTAAGGGGGTTTTTCTTC. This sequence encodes CASSSLRGFFF.

CDR3 bases: TGTGCCAGCCGGGTGAACAGGGGCCCTGAAGCTTTCTTT. It codes for CASRVNRGPEAFF. The chain links TRBV2 to TRBJ1-1; TRBD1 agrees at 7 bases. Germline V gene data show CDR1 as SNHLY and CDR2 as FYNNEI. The ends lost 8 bases at V and 6 bases at J; junction bases unmatched: 9. This CDR3 region has 13 residues.